These 18 T cell receptor beta chains were all obtained from the same sample, sequenced in a study of molecular identifiers for immune sequencing clone quantification. TCRdb analysed the PCR reads with MiXCR anew, one entry per CDR3 protein. This table holds about half a million distinct CDR3 sequences, about 25% found once. Input material: naive CD8+ T cells from blood, with Jurkat cell RNA spiked in. Subset described: FACS-sorted CD8+CD4-CCR7+CD45RA+ naive T cells. The receptors stem from a human donor in good health. Some libraries in this study had Jurkat cell RNA spiked in.

This chain connects TRBV13 to TRBJ2-1; either TRBD1 or TRBD2 may supply D (5 bases each). The CDR3 extends over 15 amino acids. CDR1 and CDR2 (germline): PRHDT, FYEKMQ (reference sequence). Trimming shortened V by 5 bases and J by 9 bases, and 20 bases separated the two germline ends. As DNA, the CDR3 is TGTGCCAGCAGCCCCCAGGGACCCGCGAGGGGTGAGCAGTTCTTC. Translating gives CASSPQGPARGEQFF.

This clonotype was observed a handful of times. The genes are TRBV4-3 and TRBJ2-7; either TRBD1 or TRBD2 may fit D (5 bases each). V gave up 2 bases and J gave up 2 bases, with 13 bases separating them. This CDR3 contains 15 residues. Germline CDR1 reads LGHNA; CDR2 reads YSLEER. The CDR3 region has the DNA TGCGCCAGCAGCCAAACACAGGACTTCGCCTACGAGCAGTACTTC. This encodes CASSQTQDFAYEQYF.

This clonotype came up many times. The chain employs TRBV5-5 and TRBJ2-3; no clear D. Looked up from germline, CDR1 is SGHKS and CDR2 is YYEKEE (reference sequence). The CDR3 has 14 residues. Trimming shortened V by 1 base and J by 1 base, and 7 bases separated the two germline ends. The CDR3, as DNA: TGTGCCAGCAGCTTGTGGCCGGGCACAGATACGCAGTATTTT. The encoded protein is CASSLWPGTDTQYF. The full variable domain, rest sourced from reference TRBV5-5 and TRBJ2-3, is DAGVTQSPTHLIKTRGQQVTLRCSPISGHKSVSWYQQVLGQGPQFIFQYYEKEERGRGNFPDRFSARQFPNYSSELNVNALLLGDSALYLCASSLWPGTDTQYFGPGTRLTVL.

This clonotype was picked up a small number of times. V gene TRBV25-1 combines with J gene TRBJ2-2, with D hard to call. CDR3 size: 14 residues. The ends were cut back, 3 bases at V and 4 bases at J, with 9 bases in the middle. The V gene's germline CDR1 is MGHDK and CDR2 SYGVNS. The CDR3 DNA sequence: TGTGCCAGCAGTGAGGTACGACGCACCGGGGAGCTGTTTTTT. As protein: CASSEVRRTGELFF.

The genes are TRBV19 and TRBJ1-5; the D is unclear. The CDR3 extends over 15 amino acids. Germline V gene lookup returns CDR1 LNHDA and CDR2 SQIVND (reference sequence). V was pared by 6 bases and J by 0 bases, with 12 bases between. The CDR3 reads CASRQQPYSNQPQHF. The CDR3 DNA reads TGTGCCAGTAGACAACAGCCGTATAGCAATCAGCCCCAGCATTTT.

This rearrangement joins TRBV4-3 to TRBJ2-5; 12 nucleotides line up with TRBD2. The J call may not be correct, given that the DNA end is closer to TRBJ2-1. CDR3 length equals 17 residues. Germline CDR1 reads LGHNA; CDR2 reads YSLEER. The CDR3 sequence is CASSPGLAGLLAETQFF. CDR3 in DNA: TGCGCCAGCAGCCCGGGACTAGCGGGTCTCCTGGCCGAGACCCAGTTCTTC.

The sample holds a few counts of this clonotype. The chain is built from TRBV7-9 and TRBJ1-3; the D is unclear. This CDR3 contains 15 residues. Per germline, CDR1 SEHNR and CDR2 FQNEAQ (reference sequence). V was shortened by 5 bases and J by 8 bases, with 19 bases between the two germline ends. CDR3 amino acids: CASSPESGYGDTIYF. The CDR3 coding sequence is TGTGCCAGCAGCCCCGAATCGGGCTACGGAGACACCATATATTTT.

The chain is built from TRBV19 and TRBJ2-1; tentative D call: TRBD2 (5 bases). Trimming stripped 3 bases from V and 2 bases from J, with 11 bases between. The CDR3 extends over 15 amino acids. Germline V gene sequence: CDR1 LNHDA, CDR2 SQIVND (reference sequence). The CDR3, as DNA: TGTGCCAGTAGTATTGGAGCGGCACCCTACAATGAGCAGTTCTTC. Its protein is CASSIGAAPYNEQFF.

With regard to this clonotype: Compared with germline, one end of the junction differs, possibly owing to a read error. CDR3 coding DNA: TGTGCCACCAGTGATTTGGGAGCCAATGGGCAGTTCTTC. Translating gives CATSDLGANGQFF. The chain is built from TRBV24-1 and TRBJ2-1, with no clear D. CDR1 and CDR2 from the germline V gene are KGHDR and SFDVKD. This CDR3 is 13 amino acids long.

This clonotype has just a few counts. CDR3 sequence reads: CASSLSPGTGYEQYF. The CDR3 DNA is TGTGCCAGCAGTTTGTCGCCGGGGACAGGCTACGAGCAGTACTTC. The chain has TRBV27 and TRBJ2-7; TRBD1 matches at 8 bases. Germline V CDR1 and CDR2: MNHEY, SMNVEV (reference sequence). The trim removed 3 bases at V and 3 bases at J, leaving 7 bases unmatched. The CDR3 extends over 15 amino acids.

The chain joins TRBV24-1 to TRBJ2-5; the D gene could be TRBD1 or TRBD2 (5 bases each). V was trimmed by 2 bases and J by 4 bases, leaving 13 bases between them. Germline lookup yields CDR1 KGHDR and CDR2 SFDVKD. The CDR3 consists of 15 residues. The CDR3 protein is CATSDSVGDVETQYF. Here the CDR3 DNA reads TGTGCCACCAGTGATTCCGTTGGGGACGTAGAGACCCAGTACTTC.

A word on this clonotype: Sequence at one end of the junction differs from germline and may be a read error. The chain combines TRBV7-9 with TRBJ1-2; unclear D gene. The CDR3 is 15 residues long. Germline V CDR1 and CDR2: SEHNR, FQNEAQ (reference sequence). CDR3 DNA: TGTGCCAGCCGCTCTGGACCCACACTTAACTATGGCTACCCCTTC. This encodes CASRSGPTLNYGYPF.

This clonotype was counted only a few times. The rearrangement joins TRBV5-1 to TRBJ2-3, with 9 bases fitting TRBD2. With V trimmed by 6 bases and J by 5 bases, 10 bases remained unmatched. CDR1 and CDR2 (germline): SGHRS, YFSETQ. This CDR3 is 15 amino acids long. The CDR3 nucleotides are TGCGCCAGCACTAGCGGGGACGGTATAGGAGATACGCAGTATTTT. Translating gives CASTSGDGIGDTQYF.

A note on this clonotype: A clone one base away is much larger, so this may be a read error. This rearrangement joins TRBV20-1 to TRBJ1-5; 11 bases map to TRBD1. J gave up 9 bases and V 1 base, and 14 bases lay outside the gene matches. This CDR3 is 17 amino acids long. The germline V gene has CDR1 DFQATT and CDR2 SNEGSKA (reference sequence). The CDR3 bases are TGCAGTGCTAGAGTCGTAGGGGACAGGGGGTTCGGTCGGCCCCAGCATTTT. This encodes CSARVVGDRGFGRPQHF.

The sample holds many counts of this clonotype. V is TRBV27 and J is TRBJ2-7, with 7 positions matching TRBD1. V was clipped by 0 bases and J by 4 bases; unmatched bases: 0. Germline V gene data show CDR1 as MNHEY and CDR2 as SMNVEV (reference sequence). The CDR3 contains 13 residues. The CDR3 bases are TGTGCCAGCAGTTTATCGACAGGGTACGAGCAGTACTTC. Protein sequence: CASSLSTGYEQYF.

This clonotype was found a few times. V gene TRBV6-5 combines with J gene TRBJ2-2; 9 bases match TRBD1. Looked up from germline, CDR1 is MNHEY and CDR2 is SVGAGI. CDR3 length equals 20 residues. V lost 0 bases, J lost 0 bases, and 11 bases stayed unmatched. CDR3 nucleotide sequence: TGTGCCAGCAGTTACTCGAAGGGACAGGGACCTGAGTCGAACACCGGGGAGCTGTTTTTT. It translates to CASSYSKGQGPESNTGELFF.

This clonotype appeared a few times. Mismatch with germline at one junction end may stem from a read error. The chain employs TRBV30 and TRBJ1-1; D is ambiguous. The CDR3 extends over 13 amino acids. Germline V CDR1 and CDR2: GTSNPN, SVGIG (reference sequence). Here the CDR3 DNA reads TGTGCCCGGAGGCTCGGACCCGGCTTTGAAGCTTTCTTT. It codes for CARRLGPGFEAFF.

This clonotype showed up many times. The chain combines TRBV13 with TRBJ1-1; possibly TRBD1 for D (6 bases). V dropped 6 bases and J dropped 3 bases, with 20 bases sitting between them. The CDR3 runs to 16 residues. Germline CDR1 and CDR2: PRHDT and FYEKMQ (reference sequence). For the CDR3, the DNA is TGTGCCAGCAGTCCACAGGGTACAAGAAAGGACACTGAAGCTTTCTTT. This gives the protein CASSPQGTRKDTEAFF.